This T cell receptor beta chain was sequenced for a study of CD8 T cells in Susac syndrome. The germline gives CDR1 DFQATT, CDR2 SNEGSKA (reference sequence). The V and J ends lost 3 bases and 3 bases respectively, with 16 bases between them. This CDR3 has 15 residues. Reverse transcription of roughly 0.45 to 1 ug RNA was performed with random hexamers. immunoSEQ multiplex PCR amplified TCR beta CDR3 across 54 Vbeta, 13 Jbeta. TCRdb re-called the immunoSEQ multiplex PCR reads through MiXCR, storing one row per CDR3 protein. The data show fewer than 200,000 distinct CDR3 sequences, around 96% seen once.

The chain links TRBV20-1 to TRBJ2-3, with D perhaps TRBD1 (6 bases). Sequencing was carried out using CD8+ T cells from PBMCs. The clonotype originates from a human donor with multiple sclerosis. The CDR3 is CSASGPGHTTDTQYF. CDR3 nucleotides: TGCAGTGCTAGTGGCCCGGGACACACAACAGATACGCAGTATTTT.